This TCR beta chain originates from a study of Ad26.COV2.S vaccination and SARS-CoV-2 variants. Across the whole study: Donor allocation was to the COV1001 Ad26.COV2.S trial arm. Study-level findings and limits: Vaccinated and placebo-treated recipients had similar non-spike TCR breadth. Breadth and depth estimates from TCRs may understate total T cell responses.

V was pared by 1 base and J by 4 bases, with 1 base between. CDR1 and CDR2 (germline): LGHDT, YNNKEL (reference sequence). This CDR3 has 11 residues. A remark on this clone: Its antigen is currently unknown. The same CDR3 is also encoded by other DNA sequences in this sample.

Generated by immunoSEQ multiplex PCR, the TCRdb table keeps only in-frame clones and is missing some. Of some 450,000 clones listed, 90% were seen once; the top ten hold more than 3.5%. Treatment defined: 15 to 20 received Ad26.COV2.S at low or high dose, single or two shots; about five received placebo; per-sample allocation not given. At day 63 after the first vaccine or placebo injection, samples were drawn. SARS-CoV-2 spike from the Wuhan strain was encoded by the vaccine, an Ad26 vector. The rearrangement uses TRBV3-1 (or the pseudogene TRBV3-2) and TRBJ2-5; D ambiguous. The sample in question was peripheral blood, obtained in a trial of Ad26.COV2.S vaccine versus placebo. The clonotype originates from a person aged 18 to 65 who received the Ad26.COV2.S COVID-19 vaccine or a placebo. For the CDR3, the DNA is TGTGCCAGCAGCCAAGGAGAGACCCAGTACTTC. Translated: CASSQGETQYF.